The rows below give T cell receptor beta chains drawn from one sample of a study of Ad26.COV2.S vaccination and SARS-CoV-2 variants. Generated by immunoSEQ multiplex PCR, the TCRdb table keeps only in-frame clones and is missing some. The data hold around 250,000 clones, with around nine tenths observed a single time. Sequenced here: peripheral blood, sampled in a trial of Ad26.COV2.S vaccine versus placebo. The origin of the receptors is a person between 18 and 65 years old who received the Ad26.COV2.S COVID-19 vaccine or a placebo. The CDR3 runs from the conserved cysteine through the conserved F or W. A D gene is named only where the DNA matches it firmly. Part of the rows lack a size; the others show once, few, many or a class for expanded clones.

>TRBD2|-|TRBV7-9|TRBJ2-1
TGTGCCAGCAGCCCCCGGAGCGGGAGGGCCTGGACCTACAATGAGCAGTTCTTC
CASSPRSGRAWTYNEQFF
>-|-|TRBV19|TRBJ1-1
TGTGCCAGTAGTGCACAGGTGAACACTGAAGCTTTCTTT
CASSAQVNTEAFF
>TRBD1|-|TRBV11-3|TRBJ2-3
TGTGCCAGCAGCCCCGGACAGGGGGCAACAGATACGCAGTATTTT
CASSPGQGATDTQYF
>TRBD2|-|TRBV6-2/TRBV6-3|TRBJ2-6
TGTGCCAGCAGTCCCCCGGAAGACGGGGGGATCTCTGGGGCCAACGTCCTGACTTTC
CASSPPEDGGISGANVLTF
>TRBD2|-|TRBV7-2|TRBJ2-5
TGTGCCAGCAGCCCCACTCGGGCAGGAGCGGGGGGGCGGGAGACCCAGTACTTC
CASSPTRAGAGGRETQYF
>-|-|TRBV30|TRBJ2-1
TGTGCCGGGGGGAGTGGGGGTGAGCAGTTCTTC
CAGGSGGEQFF
>-|-|TRBV19|TRBJ1-1
TGTGCCAGTAGCCCTGAGCGTGGTCGGGGCATGAACACTGAAGCTTTCTTT
CASSPERGRGMNTEAFF
>-|-|TRBV12-3/TRBV12-4|TRBJ2-7
TGTGCCAGCAGTTCCGAGAGCAGGGTACAGCAGTACTTC
CASSSESRVQQYF
>-|-|TRBV10-1|TRBJ2-1
TGCGCCAGCAGAGACGCCCAGGGTCCGCGGTACAATGAGCAGTTCTTC
CASRDAQGPRYNEQFF
>-|-|TRBV19|TRBJ1-5
TGTGCCAGTAGTATAAAGGGATGGGGCAATCAGCCCCAGCATTTT
CASSIKGWGNQPQHF
>-|few|TRBV7-2|TRBJ1-5
TGTGCCAGCAGCTTTTCGGGTTACCAGCCCCAGCATTTT
CASSFSGYQPQHF
>TRBD1|-|TRBV10-2|TRBJ1-2
TGCGCCAGCAGCCGGGACAGGGAAGATCATCGGTATGGCTACACCTTC
CASSRDREDHRYGYTF
>-|-|TRBV7-6|TRBJ2-3
TGTGCCAGCAGCCCCCCAGGTGTCGGCACAGATACGCAGTATTTT
CASSPPGVGTDTQYF
>TRBD2|-|TRBV19|TRBJ2-1
TGTGCCAGTAGTAAACGGACTAGCGGGAGAGAGAGGGATGAGCAGTTCTTC
CASSKRTSGRERDEQFF
>-|-|TRBV9|TRBJ1-5
TGTGCCAGCAGCGTTGCCGGACAGAATCAGCCCCAGCATTTT
CASSVAGQNQPQHF
>-|-|TRBV11-2|TRBJ2-7
TGTGCCAGCAGCTCGATCTCCAGACTAGATGATACCTACGAGCAGTACTTC
CASSSISRLDDTYEQYF
>TRBD2|-|TRBV7-2|TRBJ2-1
TGTGCCAGCAGCTTAGAAGGACTAGCGGGAATTGAGCAGTTCTTC
CASSLEGLAGIEQFF
>-|-|TRBV10-3|TRBJ1-4
TGTGCCATCAGTGAGTCCGAGGCAGTTAATAATGAAAAACTGTTTTTT
CAISESEAVNNEKLFF
>-|-|TRBV27|TRBJ2-5
TGTGCCAGTTTAGGAATGGGGGCAGGTGGTTTTCGGACCCAGTACTTC
CASLGMGAGGFRTQYF
>-|-|TRBV6-5|TRBJ1-3
TGTGCCAGCAGTTACACGGACTCTGGAAACACCATATATTTT
CASSYTDSGNTIYF
>-|-|TRBV7-2|TRBJ1-3
TGTGCCAGCAGCTCGGACCCTCCAGGAAACACCATATATTTT
CASSSDPPGNTIYF
>TRBD1|-|TRBV2|TRBJ1-2
TGTGCCAGCAGTGATCGCACAGGGGCGCGCGGCTACACCTTC
CASSDRTGARGYTF
>-|-|TRBV7-9|TRBJ2-7
TGTGCCAGCAGCTTAGCGGAGACTAGGGGCTACGAGCAGTACTTC
CASSLAETRGYEQYF
>TRBD1|-|TRBV7-8|TRBJ1-2
TGTGCCAGCAGCTTAGCCGGACAGGGAAACTATGGCTACACCTTC
CASSLAGQGNYGYTF
>-|-|TRBV7-8|TRBJ1-6
TGTGCCAGCAGCCCCCAAGGAGCTGCTAGAGGTTCACCCCTCCACTTT
CASSPQGAARGSPLHF
>-|-|TRBV19|TRBJ2-5
TGTGCCAGTAGTGGGGACATGAAAGAGACCCAGTACTTC
CASSGDMKETQYF
>TRBD1|-|TRBV27|TRBJ2-7
TGTGCCAGCAGTTCCCGACAGGGCTGGAACTACGAGCAGTACTTC
CASSSRQGWNYEQYF
>-|few|TRBV7-2|TRBJ1-2
TGTGCCAGCAGCTTAGAGCCAGGGGTCTATGGCTACACCTTC
CASSLEPGVYGYTF
>TRBD2|-|TRBV4-1|TRBJ2-3
TGCGCCAGCAGCCACGAAACTAGCGGGGGGACGGGAGATACGCAGTATTTT
CASSHETSGGTGDTQYF
>-|-|TRBV7-9|TRBJ1-6
TGTGCCAGCAGCTTAGAACAGTATAATTCACCCCTCCACTTT
CASSLEQYNSPLHF
>-|-|TRBV4-1|TRBJ2-7
TGCGCCAGCAGCCAAGCTCAGGCGCTGAACTACGAGCAGTACTTC
CASSQAQALNYEQYF
>-|-|TRBV3-1/TRBV3-2|TRBJ2-5
TGTGCCAGCAGCCAAGTTCGGGGCCAGCAAGGGACCCAGTACTTC
CASSQVRGQQGTQYF
>-|-|TRBV2|TRBJ1-5
TGTGCCAGCAAAGACAGGTACAATCAGCCCCAGCATTTT
CASKDRYNQPQHF
>-|-|TRBV4-1|TRBJ2-5
TGCGCCAGCAGCCAAGATGGAGCGGTCGGAGAGACCCAGTACTTC
CASSQDGAVGETQYF
>-|once|TRBV15|TRBJ1-3
TGTGCCACCAGCATGGGACACGCGATCTCTGGAAACACCATATATTTT
CATSMGHAISGNTIYF
>-|-|TRBV29-1|TRBJ1-5
TGCAGCGTGGGTGGGGGGGGCAATCAGCCCCAGCATTTT
CSVGGGGNQPQHF
>-|once|TRBV10-3|TRBJ1-5
TGTGCCATCAGTGAGTCGGTAGTTAGCGATCAGCCCCAGCATTTT
CAISESVVSDQPQHF
>TRBD1|few|TRBV6-2/TRBV6-3|TRBJ2-2
TGTGCCAGCAGTTACTGGTCGACAGGGTCCGGGGAGCTGTTTTTT
CASSYWSTGSGELFF
>-|-|TRBV13|TRBJ1-1
TGTGCCAGCAGCGGGGTACAGGTGAACACTGAAGCTTTCTTT
CASSGVQVNTEAFF
>TRBD2|-|TRBV19|TRBJ2-5
TGTGCCAGTAGTATCGGGGGGGGCGAGGAGACCCAGTACTTC
CASSIGGGEETQYF
>TRBD2|-|TRBV20-1|TRBJ2-1
TGCAGTGCCAGTTTAGCGGGAGGGCTTAGTAATGAGCAGTTCTTC
CSASLAGGLSNEQFF
>-|-|TRBV9|TRBJ1-2
TGTGCCAGCAGCGCCCGGGGGTGGTCAGGGATCGAAGGAGGCTACACCTTC
CASSARGWSGIEGGYTF
>TRBD2|-|TRBV4-1|TRBJ2-3
TGCGCCAGCAGCCAAGCCACTAGCGCCATGGATACGCAGTATTTT
CASSQATSAMDTQYF
>-|-|TRBV20-1|TRBJ2-1
TGCAGTGCTAGTTTAAGGGCTGAGCAGTTCTTC
CSASLRAEQFF
>-|-|TRBV15|TRBJ1-2
TGTGCCACCAGCAGAGATCGGTACAGTCCAAACTATGGCTACACCTTC
CATSRDRYSPNYGYTF
>-|-|TRBV5-1|TRBJ2-3
TGCGCCAGCAGCCCGGAAGGAGATACGCAGTATTTT
CASSPEGDTQYF
>TRBD2|-|TRBV6-2/TRBV6-3|TRBJ2-1
TGTGCCAGCAGTTACGGGGGACTAGCGGCCTTCAATGAGCAGTTCTTC
CASSYGGLAAFNEQFF
>-|-|TRBV7-8|TRBJ2-3
TGTGCCAGCAGCTCCAAAGATGGCGTATACACAGATACGCAGTATTTT
CASSSKDGVYTDTQYF
>TRBD2|once|TRBV20-1|TRBJ2-2
TGCAGTGCTAGTAGCGGGAGCGCGAACACCGGGGAGCTGTTTTTT
CSASSGSANTGELFF
>TRBD1|once|TRBV19|TRBJ1-4
TGTGCCAGTTCCGGGACAGGGCGAAAACTGTTTTTT
CASSGTGRKLFF
>TRBD1|-|TRBV5-4|TRBJ1-2
TGTGCCAGCAGCTTGGCAGGGGGCGGAAGAACTAACTATGGCTACACCTTC
CASSLAGGGRTNYGYTF
>-|-|TRBV5-1|TRBJ1-3
TGCGCCAGCAGCTCCAGGACGGAGAGCTCTGGAAACACCATATATTTT
CASSSRTESSGNTIYF
>-|-|TRBV4-3|TRBJ1-1
TGCGCCAGCAGGCTCGACAGAATGAACACTGAAGCTTTCTTT
CASRLDRMNTEAFF
>-|-|TRBV30|TRBJ2-3
TGTGCCTGGAGTGTAATGGGAGATACGCAGTATTTT
CAWSVMGDTQYF
>TRBD2|-|TRBV27|TRBJ2-2
TGTGCCAGCAGTTTCGGGGGGTTCAACACCGGGGAGCTGTTTTTT
CASSFGGFNTGELFF